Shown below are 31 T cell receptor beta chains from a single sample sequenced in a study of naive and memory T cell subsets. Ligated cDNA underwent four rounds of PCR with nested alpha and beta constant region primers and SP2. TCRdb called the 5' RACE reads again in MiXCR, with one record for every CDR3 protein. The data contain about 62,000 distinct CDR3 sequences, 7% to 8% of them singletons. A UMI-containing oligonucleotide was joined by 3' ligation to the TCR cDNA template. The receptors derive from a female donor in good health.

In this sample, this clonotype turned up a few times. DNA of the CDR3: TGTGCCAGTAGTATAGGGACGGATAATTTCTACGAGCAGTACTTC. Translated, it gives CASSIGTDNFYEQYF. The chain recombines TRBV19 with TRBJ2-7; D not certain. V dropped 1 base and J dropped 3 bases, with 13 bases sitting between them. The CDR3 totals 15 residues. Germline V gene lookup returns CDR1 LNHDA and CDR2 SQIVND (reference sequence).

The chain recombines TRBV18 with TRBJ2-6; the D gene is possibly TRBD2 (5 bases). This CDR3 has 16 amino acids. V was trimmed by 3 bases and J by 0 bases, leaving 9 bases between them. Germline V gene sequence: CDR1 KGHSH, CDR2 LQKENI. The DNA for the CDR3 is TGTGCCAGCTCACCGAGGGTTACCTCTGGGGCCAACGTCCTGACTTTC. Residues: CASSPRVTSGANVLTF.

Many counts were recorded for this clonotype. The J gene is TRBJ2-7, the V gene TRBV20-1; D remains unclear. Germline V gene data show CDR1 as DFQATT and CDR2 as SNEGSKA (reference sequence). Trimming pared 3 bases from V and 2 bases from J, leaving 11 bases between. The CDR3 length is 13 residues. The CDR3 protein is CSASHTSTYEQYF. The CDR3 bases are TGCAGTGCTAGTCACACTTCCACCTACGAGCAGTACTTC.

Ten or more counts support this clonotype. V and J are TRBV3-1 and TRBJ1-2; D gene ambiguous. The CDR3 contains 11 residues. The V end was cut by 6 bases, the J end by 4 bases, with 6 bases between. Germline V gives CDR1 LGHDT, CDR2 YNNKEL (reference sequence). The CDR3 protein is CASSRTYGYTF. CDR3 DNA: TGTGCCAGCAGTCGAACCTATGGCTACACCTTC.

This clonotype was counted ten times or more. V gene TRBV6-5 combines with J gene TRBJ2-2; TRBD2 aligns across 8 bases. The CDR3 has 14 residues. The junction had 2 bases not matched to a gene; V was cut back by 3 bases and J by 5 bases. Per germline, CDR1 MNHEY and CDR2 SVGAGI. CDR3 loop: CASSYTSGTGELFF. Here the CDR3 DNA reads TGTGCCAGCAGTTATACTAGCGGTACCGGGGAGCTGTTTTTT.

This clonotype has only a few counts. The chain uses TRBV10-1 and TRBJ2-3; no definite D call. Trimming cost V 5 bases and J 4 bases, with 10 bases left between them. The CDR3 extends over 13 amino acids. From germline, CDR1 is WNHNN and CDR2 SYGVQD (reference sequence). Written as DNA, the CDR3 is TGCGCCAGCAGTTTATTACCGGCAGATACGCAGTATTTT. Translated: CASSLLPADTQYF.

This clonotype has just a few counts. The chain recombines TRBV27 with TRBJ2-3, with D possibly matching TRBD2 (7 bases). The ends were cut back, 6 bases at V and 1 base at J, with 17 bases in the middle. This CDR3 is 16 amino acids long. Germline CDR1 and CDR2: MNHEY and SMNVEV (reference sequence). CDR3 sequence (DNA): TGTGCCAGCAGCCCCTTCGCGGGGGCCCGCACAGATACGCAGTATTTT. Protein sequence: CASSPFAGARTDTQYF.

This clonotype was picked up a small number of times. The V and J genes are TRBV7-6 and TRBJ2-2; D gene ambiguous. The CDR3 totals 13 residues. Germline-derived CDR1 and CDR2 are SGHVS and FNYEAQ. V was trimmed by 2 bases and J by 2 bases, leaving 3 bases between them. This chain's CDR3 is CASSLFNTGELFF. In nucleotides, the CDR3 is TGTGCCAGCAGCTTATTTAACACCGGGGAGCTGTTTTTT. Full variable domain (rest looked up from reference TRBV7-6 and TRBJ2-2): GAGVSQSPRYKVTKRGQDVALRCDPISGHVSLYWYRQALGQGPEFLTYFNYEAQQDKSGLPNDRFSAERPEGSISTLTIQRTEQRDSAMYRCASSLFNTGELFFGEGSRLTVL.

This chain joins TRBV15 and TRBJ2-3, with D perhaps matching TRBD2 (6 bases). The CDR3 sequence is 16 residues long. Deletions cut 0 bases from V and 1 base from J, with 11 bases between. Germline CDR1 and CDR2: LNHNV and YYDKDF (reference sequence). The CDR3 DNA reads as TGTGCCACCAGCAGAGATGGGGCTAGCGGCACAGATACGCAGTATTTT. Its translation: CATSRDGASGTDTQYF.

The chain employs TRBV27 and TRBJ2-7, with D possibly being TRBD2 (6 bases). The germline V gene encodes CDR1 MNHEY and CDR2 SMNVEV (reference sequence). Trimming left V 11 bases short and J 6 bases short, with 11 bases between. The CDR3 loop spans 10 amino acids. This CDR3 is CAGGGVEQYF. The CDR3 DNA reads TGTGCCGGCGGCGGGGTCGAGCAGTACTTC.

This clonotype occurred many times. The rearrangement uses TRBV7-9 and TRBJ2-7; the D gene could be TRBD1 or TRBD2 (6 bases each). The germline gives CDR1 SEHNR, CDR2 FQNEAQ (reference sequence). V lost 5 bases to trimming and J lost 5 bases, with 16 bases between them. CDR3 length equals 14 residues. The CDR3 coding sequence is TGTGCCAGCAGCCTCGTCGGGGGCCGGGACGAGCAGTACTTC. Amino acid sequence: CASSLVGGRDEQYF. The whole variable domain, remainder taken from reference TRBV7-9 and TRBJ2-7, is DTGVSQNPRHKITKRGQNVTFRCDPISEHNRLYWYRQTLGQGPEFLTYFQNEAQLEKSRLLSDRFSAERPKGSFSTLEIQRTEQGDSAMYLCASSLVGGRDEQYFGPGTRLTVT.

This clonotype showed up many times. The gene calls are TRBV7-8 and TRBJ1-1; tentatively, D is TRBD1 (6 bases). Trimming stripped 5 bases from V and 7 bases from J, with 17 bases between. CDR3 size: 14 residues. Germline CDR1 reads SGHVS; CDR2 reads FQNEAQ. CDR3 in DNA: TGTGCCAGCAGCGACCCCGGGGGGCGGGATGAAGCTTTCTTT. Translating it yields CASSDPGGRDEAFF.

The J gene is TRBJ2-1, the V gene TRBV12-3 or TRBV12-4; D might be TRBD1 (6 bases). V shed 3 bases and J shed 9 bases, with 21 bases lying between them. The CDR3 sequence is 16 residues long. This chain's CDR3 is CASSFGWGQRLGEQFF. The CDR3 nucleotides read TGTGCCAGCAGTTTCGGGTGGGGGCAACGTCTCGGTGAGCAGTTCTTC.

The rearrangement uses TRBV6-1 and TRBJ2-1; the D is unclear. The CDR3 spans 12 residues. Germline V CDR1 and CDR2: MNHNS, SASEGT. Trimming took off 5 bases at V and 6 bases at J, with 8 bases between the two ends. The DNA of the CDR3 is TGTGCCAGCAGTTCCTATTTCAATGAGCAGTTCTTC. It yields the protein CASSSYFNEQFF.

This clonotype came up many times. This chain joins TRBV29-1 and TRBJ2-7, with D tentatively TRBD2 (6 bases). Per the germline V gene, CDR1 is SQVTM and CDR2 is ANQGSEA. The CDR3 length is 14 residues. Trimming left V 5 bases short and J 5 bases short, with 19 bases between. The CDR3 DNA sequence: TGCAGCGTTCCTACGCCTCAGGGCGGGGACGAGCAGTACTTC. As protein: CSVPTPQGGDEQYF.

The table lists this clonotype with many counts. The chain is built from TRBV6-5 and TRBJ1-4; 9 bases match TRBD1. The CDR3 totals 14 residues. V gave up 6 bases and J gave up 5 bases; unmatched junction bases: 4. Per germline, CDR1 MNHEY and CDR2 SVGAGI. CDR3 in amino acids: CASRGTGQNEKLFF. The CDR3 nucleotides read TGTGCCAGCAGGGGGACAGGGCAGAATGAAAAACTGTTTTTT.

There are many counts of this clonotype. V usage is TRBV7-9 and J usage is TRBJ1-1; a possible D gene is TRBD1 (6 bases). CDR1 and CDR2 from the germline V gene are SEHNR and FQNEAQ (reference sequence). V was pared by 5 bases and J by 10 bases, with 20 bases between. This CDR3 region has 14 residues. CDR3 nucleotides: TGTGCCAGCAGCCCCGGGGGCCCTATAGGGAGAGCTTTCTTT. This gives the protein CASSPGGPIGRAFF.

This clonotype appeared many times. The CDR3 reads CASRHSNQETQYF. In DNA, the CDR3 is TGTGCCAGTAGACACTCGAACCAAGAGACCCAGTACTTC. The chain employs TRBV19 and TRBJ2-5; D call uncertain. The CDR3 length is 13 residues. V was cut by 6 bases and J by 0 bases, with 8 bases left in between. In germline, CDR1 is LNHDA, CDR2 SQIVND (reference sequence).

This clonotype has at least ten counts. The CDR3 loop reads CASSDPTVTANTEAFF. The CDR3 nucleotides are TGTGCCAGCAGCGACCCTACGGTGACAGCAAACACTGAAGCTTTCTTT. J is TRBJ1-1 and V is TRBV9; possibly TRBD1 for D (5 bases). CDR3 length: 16 amino acids. V lost 3 bases to trimming and J lost 2 bases, with 17 bases between them. Germline V CDR1 and CDR2: SGDLS, YYNGEE.

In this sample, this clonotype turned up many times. The CDR3 bases are TGCAGCGTTGAAGATGGTCCCGAGGCAGATACGCAGTATTTT. Its translation is CSVEDGPEADTQYF. The V and J genes are TRBV29-1 and TRBJ2-3; D is unresolved. The CDR3 spans 14 residues. The V gene's germline CDR1 is SQVTM and CDR2 ANQGSEA. V lost 0 bases and J 4 bases, leaving 11 bases between the germline ends.

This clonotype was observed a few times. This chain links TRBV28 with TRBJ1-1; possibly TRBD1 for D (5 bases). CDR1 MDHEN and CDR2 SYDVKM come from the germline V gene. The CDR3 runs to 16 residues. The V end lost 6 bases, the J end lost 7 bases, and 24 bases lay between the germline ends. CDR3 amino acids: CASRTGLMGGKNEAFF. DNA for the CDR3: TGTGCCAGCAGGACCGGACTCATGGGGGGAAAGAATGAAGCTTTCTTT.

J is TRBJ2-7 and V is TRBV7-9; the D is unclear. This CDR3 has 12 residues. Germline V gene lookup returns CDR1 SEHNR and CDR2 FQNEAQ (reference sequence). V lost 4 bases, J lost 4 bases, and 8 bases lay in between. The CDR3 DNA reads TGTGCCAGCAGCTCTACCCGTTACGAGCAGTACTTC. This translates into CASSSTRYEQYF.

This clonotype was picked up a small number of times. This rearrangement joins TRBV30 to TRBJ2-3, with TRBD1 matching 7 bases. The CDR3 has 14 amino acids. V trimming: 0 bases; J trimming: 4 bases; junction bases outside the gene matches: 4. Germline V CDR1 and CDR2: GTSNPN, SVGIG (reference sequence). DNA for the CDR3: TGTGCCTGGAGTGTAGTGACAGGGCCAGATACGCAGTATTTT. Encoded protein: CAWSVVTGPDTQYF.

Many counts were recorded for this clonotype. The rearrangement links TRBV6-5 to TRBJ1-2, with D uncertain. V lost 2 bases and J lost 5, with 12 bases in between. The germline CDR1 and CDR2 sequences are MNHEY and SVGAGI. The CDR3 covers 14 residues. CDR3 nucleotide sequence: TGTGCCAGCAGTTACGGCGCCAGCGATTATGGCTACACCTTC. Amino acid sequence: CASSYGASDYGYTF.

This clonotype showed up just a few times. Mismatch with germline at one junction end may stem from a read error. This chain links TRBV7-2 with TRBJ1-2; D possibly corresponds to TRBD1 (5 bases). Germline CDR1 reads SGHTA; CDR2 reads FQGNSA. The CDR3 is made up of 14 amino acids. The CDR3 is CASSQQVVNYGDTF. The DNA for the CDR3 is TGTGCCAGCAGCCAACAGGTCGTTAACTATGGCGACACCTTC.

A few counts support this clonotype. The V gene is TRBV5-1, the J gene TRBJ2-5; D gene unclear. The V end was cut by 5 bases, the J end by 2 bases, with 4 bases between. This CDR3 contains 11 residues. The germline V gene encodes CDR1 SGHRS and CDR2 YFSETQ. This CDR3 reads CASRSQETQYF. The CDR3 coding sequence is TGCGCCAGCAGGAGTCAAGAGACCCAGTACTTC.

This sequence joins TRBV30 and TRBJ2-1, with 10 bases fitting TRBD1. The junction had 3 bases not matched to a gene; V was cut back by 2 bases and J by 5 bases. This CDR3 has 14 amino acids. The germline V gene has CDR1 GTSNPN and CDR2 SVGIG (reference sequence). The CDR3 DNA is TGTGCCTGGAGTACCGGGACAGGGGACAATGAGCAGTTCTTC. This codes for CAWSTGTGDNEQFF.

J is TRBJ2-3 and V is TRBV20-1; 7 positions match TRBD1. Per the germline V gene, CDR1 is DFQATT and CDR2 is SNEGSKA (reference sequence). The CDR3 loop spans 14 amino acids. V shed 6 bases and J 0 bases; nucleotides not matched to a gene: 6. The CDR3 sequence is CSASMTGSTDTQYF. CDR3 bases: TGCAGTGCCTCAATGACAGGGAGCACAGATACGCAGTATTTT.

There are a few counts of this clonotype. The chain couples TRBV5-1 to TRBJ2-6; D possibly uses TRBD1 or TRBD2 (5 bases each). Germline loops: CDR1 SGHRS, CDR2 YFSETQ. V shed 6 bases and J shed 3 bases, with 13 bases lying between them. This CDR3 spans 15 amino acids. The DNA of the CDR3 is TGCGCCAGCACCTACGAGGGGCATGGGGCCAACGTCCTGACTTTC. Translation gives CASTYEGHGANVLTF.

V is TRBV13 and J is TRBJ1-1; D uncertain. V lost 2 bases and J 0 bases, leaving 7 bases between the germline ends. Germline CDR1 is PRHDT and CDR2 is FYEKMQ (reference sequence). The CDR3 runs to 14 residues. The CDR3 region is CASSLLQLNTEAFF. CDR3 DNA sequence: TGTGCCAGCAGCTTACTTCAGTTGAACACTGAAGCTTTCTTT.

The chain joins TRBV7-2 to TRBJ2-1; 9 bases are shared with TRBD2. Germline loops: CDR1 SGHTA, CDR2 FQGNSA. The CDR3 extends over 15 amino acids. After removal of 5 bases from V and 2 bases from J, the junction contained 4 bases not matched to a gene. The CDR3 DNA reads TGTGCCAGCAGCCAGCGGGGGGATACCTACAATGAGCAGTTCTTC. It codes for CASSQRGDTYNEQFF.